The source of this TCR beta chain is a study of preoperative IRX-2 immunotherapy in early breast cancer. Treatment denoted: preoperative locoregional IRX-2 cytokine immunotherapy. Samples came from a phase Ib trial of preoperative locoregional IRX-2 cytokine immunotherapy. Sequenced by immunoSEQ multiplex PCR; TCRdb stores in-frame clones only, minus some. The sample has several thousand clones; more than 75% are singletons. Trimming cost V 10 bases and J 4 bases; bases outside gene matches: 10. Germline CDR1 MNHGY, CDR2 SAAAGT. This CDR3 has 15 residues. The TCR originated in a human donor with breast cancer. The chain recombines TRBV6-8 with TRBJ1-1; 12 bases line up with TRBD1. The source material was tumor tissue, sampled after IRX-2 immunotherapy. The CDR3 DNA is TGTGCCACCGCCGGGACAGGGGGCACGAGCACTGAAGCTTTCTTT. This codes for CATAGTGGTSTEAFF.